A single sample gave rise to the 18 T cell receptor beta chains below, sequenced in a study of shared clonotypes between healthy human individuals. The data were produced by immunoSEQ multiplex PCR, yet TCRdb's version contains in-frame clones alone and is incomplete. The data show more than 2,000,000 clones, approximately 92% seen once. The sample comprised naive CD4+ T cells sorted from blood. The subset: CD45RA+ positively selected. These TCRs come from a man in his late teens or twenties in good health.

The chain has TRBV13 and TRBJ2-7; 7 nucleotides align to TRBD1. Germline CDR1 PRHDT, CDR2 FYEKMQ (reference sequence). With 3 bases clipped from V and 3 bases from J, the junction kept 8 bases outside the gene matches. The CDR3 is made up of 15 amino acids. The CDR3 bases are TGTGCCAGCAGCTTGTCGTCTGCAGGGGGCTACGAGCAGTACTTC. Amino acid sequence: CASSLSSAGGYEQYF.

This chain's CDR3 is CASSTVDREVDGYTF. CDR3 in DNA: TGTGCCAGCAGCACCGTCGACAGGGAAGTGGATGGCTACACCTTC. V is TRBV5-6 and J is TRBJ1-2, with 7 bases that match TRBD1. The trim removed 4 bases at V and 6 bases at J, leaving 12 bases unmatched. Germline CDR1 reads SGHDT; CDR2 reads YYEEEE. This CDR3 contains 15 residues.

The chain is built from TRBV10-3 and TRBJ2-5, with 8 bases identical to TRBD1. The CDR3 has 13 residues. The V and J ends lost 2 bases and 6 bases, in that order; junction bases with no gene match: 2. Germline CDR1 reads ENHRY; CDR2 reads SYGVKD. CDR3 DNA: TGTGCCATCAGTGAGCAGGGGGCTAAGACCCAGTACTTC. It encodes CAISEQGAKTQYF.

The chain recombines TRBV5-1 with TRBJ2-7, with 7 nucleotides matching TRBD2. Germline values: CDR1 SGHRS, CDR2 YFSETQ. The CDR3 is 16 residues long. V lost 0 bases, J lost 1 base, and 7 bases stayed unmatched. DNA for the CDR3: TGCGCCAGCAGCTTGGCATCCCTAGCGGTATCCTACGAGCAGTACTTC. This gives the protein CASSLASLAVSYEQYF.

The V and J genes are TRBV9 and TRBJ2-7; 8 bases are a match to TRBD1. V was pared by 4 bases and J by 1 base, with 4 bases of the junction left unmatched. This CDR3 has 14 residues. CDR1 SGDLS and CDR2 YYNGEE come from the germline V gene. The CDR3 coding sequence is TGTGCCAGCAGCACAGGGGGACTTTCCTACGAGCAGTACTTC. Translation gives CASSTGGLSYEQYF.

The CDR3 DNA follows: TGCGCCAGCAGCTTGGGGCAGTACAATCAGCCCCAGCATTTT. Translation: CASSLGQYNQPQHF. The chain joins TRBV5-1 to TRBJ1-5; D is ambiguous. The length of the CDR3 is 14 residues. V lost 0 bases and J lost 3, with 7 bases in between. The germline V gene encodes CDR1 SGHRS and CDR2 YFSETQ. Filled out from reference TRBV5-1 and TRBJ1-5, the complete variable domain reads KAGVTQTPRYLIKTRGQQVTLSCSPISGHRSVSWYQQTPGQGLQFLFEYFSETQRNKGNFPGRFSGRQFSNSRSEMNVSTLELGDSALYLCASSLGQYNQPQHFGDGTRLSIL.

The V gene is TRBV10-3, the J gene TRBJ1-3, with 7 bases matching TRBD1. Germline trimming cut 6 bases from V and 1 base from J; bases unmatched to any gene: 6. This CDR3 region has 15 residues. The germline CDR1 and CDR2 sequences are ENHRY and SYGVKD. Here the CDR3 DNA reads TGTGCCATCAGGGGGACAGTCACTTCTGGAAACACCATATATTTT. Encoded protein: CAIRGTVTSGNTIYF.

The CDR3: CASSQASGRLGNTIYF. CDR3 nucleotide sequence: TGCGCCAGCAGTCAGGCCTCAGGGAGGCTCGGAAACACCATATATTTT. The rearrangement joins TRBV10-2 to TRBJ1-3; weak D call: TRBD1 (5 bases). CDR1 and CDR2 from the germline V gene are WSHSY and SAAADI. The CDR3 sequence is 16 residues long. Trimming removed 5 bases from V and 4 bases from J, with 18 bases in between.

This chain joins TRBV4-1 and TRBJ2-7, with 8 bases lining up with TRBD1. The CDR3 is 14 amino acids. Germline CDR1 and CDR2: MGHRA and YSYEKL. V lost 4 bases, J lost 5 bases, and 7 bases stayed unmatched. CDR3 DNA sequence: TGCGCCAGCAGCCGGACGGGACAGGTCAACGAGCAGTACTTC. Protein sequence: CASSRTGQVNEQYF.

The CDR3 loop reads CASSEENVRTGITEQYF. The CDR3 coding sequence is TGTGCCAGCAGTGAAGAGAACGTTCGGACAGGCATCACTGAGCAGTACTTC. The chain joins TRBV6-1 to TRBJ2-7, with TRBD1 identical over 7 bases. The CDR3 has 17 residues. The J segment lost 7 bases and the V segment lost 1 base, leaving 16 bases of the junction unmatched. The germline V gene encodes CDR1 MNHNS and CDR2 SASEGT.

The chain joins TRBV5-4 to TRBJ2-1; 7 nucleotides agree with TRBD2. Germline loops: CDR1 SGHNT, CDR2 YYREEE (reference sequence). The CDR3 totals 16 residues. After removal of 5 bases from V and 3 bases from J, the junction contained 11 bases not matched to a gene. CDR3 in DNA: TGTGCCAGCAGACCGGGGGAGCGGGATAACTACAATGAGCAGTTCTTC. The encoded protein is CASRPGERDNYNEQFF. The variable domain in full, with the rest retrieved from reference TRBV5-4 and TRBJ2-1, is ETGVTQSPTHLIKTRGQQVTLRCSSQSGHNTVSWYQQALGQGPQFIFQYYREEENGRGNFPPRFSGLQFPNYSSELNVNALELDDSALYLCASRPGERDNYNEQFFGPGTRLTVL.

The chain uses TRBV7-2 and TRBJ1-5; TRBD1 aligns across 10 bases. This CDR3 contains 16 residues. The junction had 4 bases not matched to a gene; V was cut back by 1 base and J by 4 bases. Germline loops: CDR1 SGHTA, CDR2 FQGNSA. CDR3 sequence (DNA): TGTGCCAGCAGCTTAGGGGACAGGGGTGGAAATCAGCCCCAGCATTTT. This codes for CASSLGDRGGNQPQHF.

The chain employs TRBV11-2 and TRBJ2-5, with 15 bases fitting TRBD2. CDR1 and CDR2 from the germline V gene are SGHAT and FQNNGV. The CDR3 length is 16 residues. Unmatched junction bases numbered 6, after V lost 5 bases and J lost 5 bases. The CDR3 here is CASSVGTSGGRETQYF. Written as DNA, the CDR3 is TGTGCCAGCAGCGTCGGGACTAGCGGGGGGAGGGAGACCCAGTACTTC. Based on the CDR3 plus reference TRBV11-2 and TRBJ2-5, the full variable domain is EAGVAQSPRYKIIEKRQSVAFWCNPISGHATLYWYQQILGQGPKLLIQFQNNGVVDDSQLPKDRFSAERLKGVDSTLKIQPAKLEDSAVYLCASSVGTSGGRETQYFGPGTRLLVL.

The CDR3 DNA reads TGTGCCAGCAGCCTGGGGGGCAAGAAGTCTTTCTATGGCTACACCTTC. The encoded protein is CASSLGGKKSFYGYTF. This rearrangement joins TRBV7-2 to TRBJ1-2; D might be TRBD1 (6 bases). The CDR3 has 16 residues. CDR1 is SGHTA and CDR2 is FQGNSA in the germline V gene. Trimming took 5 bases from V and 4 from J, leaving 20 bases between them.

The J gene is TRBJ2-2, the V gene TRBV9, with D perhaps matching TRBD1 (6 bases). Germline V gene sequence: CDR1 SGDLS, CDR2 YYNGEE. The CDR3 loop spans 13 amino acids. V was pared by 4 bases and J by 6 bases, with 10 bases between. The CDR3 sequence: CASSQQGPGELFF. The CDR3 region has the DNA TGTGCCAGCAGCCAACAGGGTCCCGGGGAGCTGTTTTTT.

The genes are TRBV11-2 and TRBJ1-6, with D tentatively TRBD1 (5 bases). CDR3 size: 17 residues. With 0 bases removed from V and 4 bases from J, the gap between germline ends came to 13 bases. In germline, CDR1 is SGHAT, CDR2 FQNNGV. This chain's CDR3 is CASSLDRWGSYNSPLHF. The CDR3 DNA reads TGTGCCAGCAGCTTAGATCGGTGGGGGTCTTATAATTCACCCCTCCACTTT.

The chain carries TRBV9 and TRBJ1-6, with D tentatively TRBD1 (5 bases). Germline CDR1 is SGDLS and CDR2 is YYNGEE. The CDR3 length is 15 residues. V was pared by 4 bases and J by 6 bases, with 14 bases between. The chain's CDR3 is CASSQNGHLNSPLHF. CDR3 nucleotide sequence: TGTGCCAGCAGCCAAAATGGACACCTTAATTCACCCCTCCACTTT.

Remarks on this clone: This CDR3 is also generated by other DNA sequences in the sample. This sequence joins TRBV7-9 and TRBJ1-1, with D perhaps matching TRBD1 (5 bases). V lost 0 bases, J lost 4 bases, and 9 bases lay in between. From germline, CDR1 is SEHNR and CDR2 FQNEAQ (reference sequence). This CDR3 has 14 residues. CDR3 sequence reads: CASSLAGAGTEAFF. In nucleotides, the CDR3 is TGTGCCAGCAGCTTAGCCGGGGCGGGCACTGAAGCTTTCTTT.